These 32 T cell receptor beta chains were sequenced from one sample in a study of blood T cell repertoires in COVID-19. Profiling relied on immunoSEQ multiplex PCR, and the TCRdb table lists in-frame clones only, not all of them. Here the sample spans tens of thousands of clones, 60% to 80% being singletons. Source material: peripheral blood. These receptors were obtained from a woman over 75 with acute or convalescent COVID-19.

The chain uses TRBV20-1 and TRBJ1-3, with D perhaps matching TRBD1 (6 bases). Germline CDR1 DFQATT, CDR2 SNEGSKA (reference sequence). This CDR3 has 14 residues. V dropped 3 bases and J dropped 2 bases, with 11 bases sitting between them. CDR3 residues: CSASPGATGNTIYF. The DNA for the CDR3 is TGCAGTGCTAGTCCAGGGGCGACTGGAAACACCATATATTTT.

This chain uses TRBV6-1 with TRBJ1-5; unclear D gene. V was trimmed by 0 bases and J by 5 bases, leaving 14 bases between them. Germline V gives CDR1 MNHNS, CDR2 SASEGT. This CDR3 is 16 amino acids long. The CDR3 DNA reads TGTGCCAGCAGTGAAGCGCTTCCCAGGTCTGATCAGCCCCAGCATTTT. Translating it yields CASSEALPRSDQPQHF.

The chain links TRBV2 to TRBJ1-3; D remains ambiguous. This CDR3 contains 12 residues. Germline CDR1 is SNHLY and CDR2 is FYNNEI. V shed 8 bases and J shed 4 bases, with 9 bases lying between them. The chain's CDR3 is CASLDWGNTIYF. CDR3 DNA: TGTGCCAGCTTGGACTGGGGAAACACCATATATTTT. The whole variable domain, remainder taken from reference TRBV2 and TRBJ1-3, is EPEVTQTPSHQVTQMGQEVILRCVPISNHLYFYWYRQILGQKVEFLVSFYNNEISEKSEIFDDQFSVERPDGSNFTLKIRSTKLEDSAMYFCASLDWGNTIYFGEGSWLTVV.

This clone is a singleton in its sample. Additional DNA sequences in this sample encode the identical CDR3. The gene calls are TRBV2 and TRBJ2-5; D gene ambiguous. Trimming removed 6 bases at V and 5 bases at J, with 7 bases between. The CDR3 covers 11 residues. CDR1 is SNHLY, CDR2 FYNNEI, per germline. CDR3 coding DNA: TGTGCCAGCAGCCCCGAGGAGACCCAGTACTTC. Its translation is CASSPEETQYF. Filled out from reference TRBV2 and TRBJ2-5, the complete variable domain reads EPEVTQTPSHQVTQMGQEVILRCVPISNHLYFYWYRQILGQKVEFLVSFYNNEISEKSEIFDDQFSVERPDGSNFTLKIRSTKLEDSAMYFCASSPEETQYFGPGTRLLVL.

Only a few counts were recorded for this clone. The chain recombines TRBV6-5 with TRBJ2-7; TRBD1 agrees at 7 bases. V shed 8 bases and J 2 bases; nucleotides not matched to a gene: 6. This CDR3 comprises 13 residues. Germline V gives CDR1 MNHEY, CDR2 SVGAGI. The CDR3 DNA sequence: TGTGCCAGCGGCCGGGACAGAGCCTACGAGCAGTACTTC. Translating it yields CASGRDRAYEQYF.

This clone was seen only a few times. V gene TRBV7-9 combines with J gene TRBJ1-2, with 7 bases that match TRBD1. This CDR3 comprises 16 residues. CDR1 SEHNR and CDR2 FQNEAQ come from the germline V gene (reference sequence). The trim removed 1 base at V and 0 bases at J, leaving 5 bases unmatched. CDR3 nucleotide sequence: TGTGCCAGCAGCTTAGGGGGGACAGACGCTAACTATGGCTACACCTTC. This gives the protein CASSLGGTDANYGYTF.

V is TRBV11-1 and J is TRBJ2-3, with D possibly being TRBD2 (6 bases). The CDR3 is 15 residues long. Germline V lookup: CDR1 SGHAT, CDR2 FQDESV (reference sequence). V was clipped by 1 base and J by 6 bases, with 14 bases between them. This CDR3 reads CASSLGAGLRDTQYF. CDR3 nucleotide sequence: TGTGCCAGCAGCTTAGGGGCGGGACTTCGGGATACGCAGTATTTT.

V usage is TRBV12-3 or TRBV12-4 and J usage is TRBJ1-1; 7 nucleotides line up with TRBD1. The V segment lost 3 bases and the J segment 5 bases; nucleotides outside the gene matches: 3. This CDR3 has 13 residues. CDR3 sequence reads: CASSFETGTEAFF. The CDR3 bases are TGTGCCAGCAGTTTCGAGACAGGGACTGAAGCTTTCTTT.

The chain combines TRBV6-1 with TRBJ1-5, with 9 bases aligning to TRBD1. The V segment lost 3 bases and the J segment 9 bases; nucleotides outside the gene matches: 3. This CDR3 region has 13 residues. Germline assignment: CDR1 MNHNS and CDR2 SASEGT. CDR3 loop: CASSETGGGPQHF. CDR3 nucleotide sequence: TGTGCCAGCAGTGAGACAGGGGGAGGGCCCCAGCATTTT.

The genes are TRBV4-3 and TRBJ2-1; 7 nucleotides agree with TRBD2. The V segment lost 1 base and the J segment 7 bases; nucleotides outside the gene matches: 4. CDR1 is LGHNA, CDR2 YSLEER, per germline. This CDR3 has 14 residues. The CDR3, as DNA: TGCGCCAGCAGCCAAGGGACTAGTTTGAATGAGCAGTTCTTC. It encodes CASSQGTSLNEQFF.

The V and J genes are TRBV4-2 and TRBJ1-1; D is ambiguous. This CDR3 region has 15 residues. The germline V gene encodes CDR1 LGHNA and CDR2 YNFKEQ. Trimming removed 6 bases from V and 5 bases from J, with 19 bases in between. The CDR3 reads CASRDGGFSATEAFF. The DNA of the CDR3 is TGTGCCAGCAGAGACGGCGGGTTTTCGGCTACTGAAGCTTTCTTT.

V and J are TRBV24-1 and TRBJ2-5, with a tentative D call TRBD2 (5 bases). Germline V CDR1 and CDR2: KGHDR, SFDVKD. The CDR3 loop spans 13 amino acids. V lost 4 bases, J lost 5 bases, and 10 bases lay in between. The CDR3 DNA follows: TGTGCCACCAGTGACGGGGAGTTGGAGACCCAGTACTTC. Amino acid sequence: CATSDGELETQYF.

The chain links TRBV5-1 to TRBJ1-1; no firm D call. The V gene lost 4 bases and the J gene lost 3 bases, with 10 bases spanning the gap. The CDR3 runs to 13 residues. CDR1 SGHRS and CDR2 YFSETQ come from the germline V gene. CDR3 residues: CASSGTADTEAFF. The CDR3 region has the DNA TGCGCCAGCAGCGGAACAGCGGACACTGAAGCTTTCTTT.

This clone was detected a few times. CDR3 DNA sequence: TGTGCCAGCAGCATCAGACAGGATGGAGCTTTCTTT. Protein: CASSIRQDGAFF. The rearrangement links TRBV7-9 to TRBJ1-1; tentatively, D is TRBD1 (6 bases). This CDR3 is built from 12 residues. The germline V and J ends were trimmed by 5 bases and 10 bases, with 14 bases remaining between them. Germline CDR1 SEHNR, CDR2 FQNEAQ (reference sequence).

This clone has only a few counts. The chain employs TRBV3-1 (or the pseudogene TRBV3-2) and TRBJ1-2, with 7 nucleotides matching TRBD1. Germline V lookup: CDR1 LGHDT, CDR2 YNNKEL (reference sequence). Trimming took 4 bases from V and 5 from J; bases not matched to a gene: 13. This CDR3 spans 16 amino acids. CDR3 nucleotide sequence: TGTGCCAGCAGCCTCGAATCGACAGGGAAGACTTATGGCTACACCTTC. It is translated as CASSLESTGKTYGYTF.

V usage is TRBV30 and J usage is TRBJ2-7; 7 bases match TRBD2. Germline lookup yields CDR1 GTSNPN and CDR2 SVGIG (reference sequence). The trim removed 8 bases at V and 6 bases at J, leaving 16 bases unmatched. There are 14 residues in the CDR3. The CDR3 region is CAGTPQGGAREQYF. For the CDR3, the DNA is TGTGCCGGTACCCCCCAGGGAGGGGCTCGCGAGCAGTACTTC.

Here the CDR3 reads CASSLDVGLAYNEQFF. The DNA for the CDR3 is TGTGCCAGCAGCTTAGATGTGGGACTGGCCTACAATGAGCAGTTCTTC. This chain links TRBV7-2 with TRBJ2-1, with D tentatively TRBD2 (6 bases). Per the germline V gene, CDR1 is SGHTA and CDR2 is FQGNSA. CDR3 length: 16 residues. Trimming removed 1 base at V and 2 bases at J, with 12 bases between.

The CDR3: CAWSESRQEAQYF. The CDR3 nucleotides read TGTGCCTGGAGTGAGTCGAGGCAGGAGGCCCAGTACTTC. This chain connects TRBV30 to TRBJ2-5; tentatively, D is TRBD2 (5 bases). V gave up 1 base and J gave up 9 bases, with 15 bases separating them. Germline CDR1 GTSNPN, CDR2 SVGIG (reference sequence). The CDR3 sequence is 13 residues long. Based on the CDR3 plus reference TRBV30 and TRBJ2-5, the full variable domain is SQTIHQWPATLVQPVGSPLSLECTVEGTSNPNLYWYRQAAGRGLQLLFYSVGIGQISSEVPQNLSASRPQDRQFILSSKKLLLSDSGFYLCAWSESRQEAQYFGPGTRLLVL.

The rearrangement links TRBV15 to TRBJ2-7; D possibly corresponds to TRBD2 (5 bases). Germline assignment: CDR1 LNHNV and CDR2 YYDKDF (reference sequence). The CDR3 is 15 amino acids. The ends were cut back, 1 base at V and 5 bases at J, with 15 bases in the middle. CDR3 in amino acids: CATSRASAGENEQYF. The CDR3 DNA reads TGTGCCACCAGCAGAGCCTCAGCCGGGGAAAACGAGCAGTACTTC.

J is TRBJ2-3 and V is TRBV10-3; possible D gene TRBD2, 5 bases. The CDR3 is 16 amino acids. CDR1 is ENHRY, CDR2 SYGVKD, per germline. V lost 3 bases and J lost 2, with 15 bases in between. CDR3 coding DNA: TGTGCCATCAGTGATGCCCGTGGACTGAACACAGATACGCAGTATTTT. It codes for CAISDARGLNTDTQYF.

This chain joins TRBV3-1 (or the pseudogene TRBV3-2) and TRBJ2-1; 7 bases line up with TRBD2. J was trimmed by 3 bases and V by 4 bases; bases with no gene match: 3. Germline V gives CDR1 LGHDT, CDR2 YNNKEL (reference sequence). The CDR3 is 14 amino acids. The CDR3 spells CASSRSGRYNEQFF. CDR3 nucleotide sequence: TGTGCCAGCAGCCGTAGCGGGCGCTACAATGAGCAGTTCTTC.

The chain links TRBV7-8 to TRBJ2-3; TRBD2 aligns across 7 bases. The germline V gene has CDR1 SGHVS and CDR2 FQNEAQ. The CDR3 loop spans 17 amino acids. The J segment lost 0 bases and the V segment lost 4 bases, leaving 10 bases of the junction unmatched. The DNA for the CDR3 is TGTGCCAGCAGCTCACTGGGGGGGGATCGGAGCACAGATACGCAGTATTTT. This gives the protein CASSSLGGDRSTDTQYF.

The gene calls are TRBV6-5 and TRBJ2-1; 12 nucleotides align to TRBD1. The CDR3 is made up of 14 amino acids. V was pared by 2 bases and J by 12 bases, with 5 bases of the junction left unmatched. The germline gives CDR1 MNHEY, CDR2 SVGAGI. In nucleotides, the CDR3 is TGTGCCAGCAGTTACCTGGGACAGGGGGCAAGGCAGTTCTTC. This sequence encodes CASSYLGQGARQFF.

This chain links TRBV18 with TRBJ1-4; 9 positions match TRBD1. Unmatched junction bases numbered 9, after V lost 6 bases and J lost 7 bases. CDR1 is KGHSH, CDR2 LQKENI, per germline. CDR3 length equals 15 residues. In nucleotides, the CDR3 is TGTGCCAGCTCGCGGGACAGGGTGCGAGGTGAAAAACTGTTTTTT. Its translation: CASSRDRVRGEKLFF. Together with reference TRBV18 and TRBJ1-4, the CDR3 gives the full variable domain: NAGVMQNPRHLVRRRGQEARLRCSPMKGHSHVYWYRQLPEEGLKFMVYLQKENIIDESGMPKERFSAEFPKEGPSILRIQQVVRGDSAAYFCASSRDRVRGEKLFFGSGTQLSVL.

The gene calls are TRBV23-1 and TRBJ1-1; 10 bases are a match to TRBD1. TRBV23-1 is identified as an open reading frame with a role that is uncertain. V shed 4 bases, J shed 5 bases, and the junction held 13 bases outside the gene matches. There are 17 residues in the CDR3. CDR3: CASSRKRDRGPGTEAFF. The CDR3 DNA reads TGCGCCAGCAGTCGAAAGCGTGACAGGGGGCCGGGAACTGAAGCTTTCTTT.

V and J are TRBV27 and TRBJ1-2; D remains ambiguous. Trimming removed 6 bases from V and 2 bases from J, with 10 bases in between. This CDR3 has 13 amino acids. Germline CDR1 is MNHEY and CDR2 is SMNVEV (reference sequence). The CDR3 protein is CASSRRENYGYTF. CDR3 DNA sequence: TGTGCCAGCAGCCGGAGAGAGAACTATGGCTACACCTTC.

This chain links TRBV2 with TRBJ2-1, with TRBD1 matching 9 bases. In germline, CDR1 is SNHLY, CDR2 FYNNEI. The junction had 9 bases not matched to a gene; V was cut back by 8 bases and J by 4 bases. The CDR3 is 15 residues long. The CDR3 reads CASDLGGQGYNEQFF. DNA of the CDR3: TGTGCCAGCGACCTCGGGGGACAGGGTTACAATGAGCAGTTCTTC.

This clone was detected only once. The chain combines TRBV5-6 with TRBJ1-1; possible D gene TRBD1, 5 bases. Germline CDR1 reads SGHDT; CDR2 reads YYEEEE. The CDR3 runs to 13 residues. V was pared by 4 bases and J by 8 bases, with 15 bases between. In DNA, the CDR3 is TGTGCCAGCAGCGCTCGCCAGGGCTTCGAAGCTTTCTTT. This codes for CASSARQGFEAFF.

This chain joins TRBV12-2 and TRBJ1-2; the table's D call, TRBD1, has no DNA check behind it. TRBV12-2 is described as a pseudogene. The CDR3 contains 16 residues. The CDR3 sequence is CASRPLQGAPAYGYTF. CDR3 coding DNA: TGTGCAAGTCGCCCCCTTCAGGGGGCTCCTGCCTATGGCTACACCTTC.

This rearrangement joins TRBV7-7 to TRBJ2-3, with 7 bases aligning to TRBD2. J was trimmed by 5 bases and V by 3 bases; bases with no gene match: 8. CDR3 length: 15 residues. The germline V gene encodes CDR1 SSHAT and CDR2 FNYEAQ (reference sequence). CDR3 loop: CASSLGGTNRDTQYF. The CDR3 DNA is TGTGCCAGCAGCTTGGGCGGGACTAACCGAGATACGCAGTATTTT.

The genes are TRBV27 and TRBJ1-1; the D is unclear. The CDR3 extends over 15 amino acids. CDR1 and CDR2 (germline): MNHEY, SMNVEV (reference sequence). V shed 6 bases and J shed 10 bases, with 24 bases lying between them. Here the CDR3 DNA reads TGTGCCAGCAGAACTTTACCGGGAGGACCATCGGGAGCTTTCTTT. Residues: CASRTLPGGPSGAFF.

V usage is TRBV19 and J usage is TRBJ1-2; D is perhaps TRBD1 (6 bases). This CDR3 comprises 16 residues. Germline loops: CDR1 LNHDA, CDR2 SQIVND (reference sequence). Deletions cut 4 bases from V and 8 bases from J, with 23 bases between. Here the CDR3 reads CASSTKITDSLRGYTF. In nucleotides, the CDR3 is TGTGCCAGTAGTACCAAAATCACGGACAGTTTACGGGGCTACACCTTC.